This is a list of T cell receptor beta chains from one sample in a study of human T cells and chemical hapten exposure. MiXCR, applied by TCRdb to the RACE reads, yields one record per CDR3 protein. The sample yields about 350,000 distinct CDR3 sequences, around 6% seen once. The source was whole blood, collected in connection with sensitization to the hapten diphenylcyclopropenone (DPC). The receptor source for this set is a young woman with alopecia areata. Some clones in this sample may be carry-over from other donors' samples. Both conserved end residues are part of each CDR3. D genes are given only for firm matches. Some rows have no size entry. The others give once, few or many, or a class for an expanded clone.

TRBV4-2	many	TRBJ2-7	.	14	CASSQVQAGYEQYF	TGTGCCAGCAGCCAAGTTCAGGCGGGCTACGAGCAGTACTTC
TRBV15	many	TRBJ1-5	.	14	CATTAHREGQPQHF	TGTGCCACCACAGCTCACAGGGAAGGGCAGCCCCAGCATTTT
TRBV20-1	.	TRBJ2-3	TRBD1	16	CSALSTRTGTTDTLYF	TGCAGTGCTCTGTCCACTCGGACAGGGACCACAGATACGCTGTATTTT
TRBV10-3	.	TRBJ2-7	TRBD1	14	CAIRSGTEHYEQYF	TGTGCCATCAGATCCGGGACAGAGCACTACGAGCAGTACTTC
TRBV6-2/TRBV6-3	few	TRBJ2-3	TRBD2	16	CASREILAGGIYTQYF	TGTGCCAGCAGAGAAATTCTAGCGGGGGGCATTTATACGCAGTATTTT
TRBV28	.	TRBJ1-6	TRBD1	13	CASSLTDRPPLHF	TGTGCCAGCAGTTTGACGGACAGGCCACCCCTCCACTTT
TRBV6-1	.	TRBJ2-1	.	15	CASSTWMAPGNEQFF	TGTGCCAGCAGTACCTGGATGGCCCCGGGAAATGAGCAGTTCTTC
TRBV28	few	TRBJ2-4	TRBD2	16	CASSNSRGVAKNIQYF	TGTGCCAGCAGCAATAGCCGGGGGGTAGCCAAAAACATTCAGTACTTC
TRBV18	many	TRBJ1-5	.	17	CASSPGVPILDNQPQHF	TGTGCCAGCTCACCAGGCGTCCCCATACTAGACAATCAGCCCCAGCATTTT
TRBV2	many	TRBJ1-3	.	13	CASIQGSGNTIYF	TGTGCCAGCATACAGGGCTCTGGAAACACCATATATTTT
TRBV3-1	many	TRBJ1-6	.	14	CASSPTGTNSPLHF	TGTGCCAGCAGCCCTACAGGAACCAATTCACCCCTCCACTTT
TRBV4-1	few	TRBJ1-5	.	15	CASSQQGFGNQPQHF	TGCGCCAGCAGCCAGCAGGGTTTCGGTAATCAGCCCCAGCATTTT
TRBV29-1	few	TRBJ1-5	.	14	CSVHRESCNQPQHF	TGCAGCGTACACAGGGAGAGTTGCAATCAGCCCCAGCATTTT
TRBV4-3	.	TRBJ2-7	.	14	CASSQVGGGDEQYF	TGCGCCAGCAGCCAAGTGGGGGGCGGCGACGAGCAGTACTTC
TRBV6-2/TRBV6-3	.	TRBJ1-5	.	17	CASSLSVGVLSNQPQHF	TGTGCCAGCAGTCTCTCCGTGGGGGTTCTTAGCAATCAGCCCCAGCATTTT
TRBV7-9	many	TRBJ2-3	.	17	CASSPMGSGVESDTQYF	TGTGCCAGCAGCCCAATGGGTTCAGGGGTGGAATCGGATACGCAGTATTTT
TRBV7-2	many	TRBJ2-5	TRBD2	18	CASSSVNYMAGGVETQYF	TGTGCCAGCAGCTCTGTGAACTATATGGCGGGGGGAGTGGAGACCCAGTACTTC
TRBV20-1	many	TRBJ1-1	.	11	CSAWPGFAAFF	TGCAGTGCTTGGCCAGGTTTTGCGGCTTTCTTT
TRBV29-1	.	TRBJ2-7	.	14	CSVMGSLDVREQYF	TGCAGCGTTATGGGGAGCCTTGATGTCCGCGAGCAGTACTTC
TRBV6-5	many	TRBJ1-6	TRBD1	19	CASSYSNPGTGDQRSPLHF	TGTGCCAGCAGTTACTCAAATCCCGGGACAGGGGATCAACGTTCACCCCTCCACTTT
TRBV11-1	.	TRBJ2-1	.	16	CASSSGRGTSYNEQFF	TGTGCCAGCAGCTCAGGACGGGGGACCTCCTACAATGAGCAGTTCTTC
TRBV29-1	many	TRBJ1-2	.	14	CSVEAMGVGYGYTF	TGCAGCGTTGAGGCAATGGGTGTAGGCTATGGCTACACCTTC
TRBV20-1	few	TRBJ2-7	.	11	CSARGRGEQYF	TGCAGTGCTAGAGGCCGAGGGGAGCAGTACTTC
TRBV3-1	few	TRBJ2-7	TRBD1	14	CASSQEGQGDEQYF	TGTGCCAGCAGCCAGGAGGGACAGGGGGACGAGCAGTACTTC
TRBV2	few	TRBJ1-4	.	13	CASVVRNNEKLFF	TGTGCCAGCGTGGTACGGAATAATGAAAAACTGTTTTTT
TRBV5-1	few	TRBJ2-7	TRBD2	16	CASSLDSGGAWYEQYF	TGCGCCAGCAGCTTGGATAGCGGGGGGGCCTGGTACGAGCAGTACTTC
TRBV27	.	TRBJ2-7	TRBD1	13	CASSRDSLREQYF	TGTGCCAGCAGCCGGGACAGCCTTAGGGAGCAGTACTTC
TRBV20-1	.	TRBJ1-1	.	13	CSARNGGETEAFF	TGCAGTGCTAGGAATGGGGGAGAAACTGAAGCTTTCTTT
TRBV24-1	many	TRBJ2-3	TRBD2	15	CATSDKRGGTDTQYF	TGTGCCACCAGTGATAAGCGGGGGGGCACAGATACGCAGTATTTT
TRBV12-3/TRBV12-4	.	TRBJ2-1	TRBD2	15	CASSTAGLAGNEQFF	TGTGCCAGCAGCACTGCCGGACTAGCGGGGAATGAGCAGTTCTTC
TRBV2	many	TRBJ2-5	.	13	CASSEEGTNPQYF	TGTGCCAGCAGTGAAGAGGGAACGAATCCCCAGTACTTC
TRBV28	many	TRBJ1-4	.	15	CASSRPQGMGEKLFF	TGTGCCAGCAGTCGACCCCAGGGGATGGGTGAAAAACTGTTTTTT
TRBV7-6	many	TRBJ2-2	TRBD2	19	CASSLVPATAGATTGELFF	TGTGCCAGCAGCTTAGTCCCAGCCACAGCGGGGGCCACCACCGGGGAGCTGTTTTTT
TRBV27	few	TRBJ1-2	TRBD1	16	CASSSAPWTGPYGYTF	TGTGCCAGCAGTTCAGCCCCCTGGACAGGGCCCTATGGCTACACCTTC
TRBV4-1	.	TRBJ2-4	TRBD1	16	CASSHDQTDRENIQYF	TGCGCCAGCAGCCATGACCAGACTGACAGGGAAAACATTCAGTACTTC
TRBV12-3/TRBV12-4	.	TRBJ1-5	.	15	CASSFRGSSNQPQHF	TGTGCCAGCAGTTTTCGGGGGAGTAGCAATCAGCCCCAGCATTTT
TRBV5-1	.	TRBJ2-7	TRBD1	14	CASSLEQGASEQYF	TGCGCCAGCAGCTTGGAACAGGGGGCCTCCGAGCAGTACTTC
TRBV7-2	many	TRBJ2-5	.	15	CASSLGGRYQETQYF	TGTGCCAGCAGCTTAGGGGGCCGTTATCAAGAGACCCAGTACTTC
TRBV12-3/TRBV12-4	.	TRBJ2-3	.	11	CASSLNEAQYF	TGTGCCAGCAGTTTAAATGAGGCGCAGTATTTT
TRBV6-2/TRBV6-3	.	TRBJ2-2	.	15	CASSSDFRRAGELFF	TGTGCCAGCAGTTCGGACTTCCGACGGGCCGGGGAGCTGTTTTTT
TRBV7-2	many	TRBJ2-1	.	12	CASSSTGQEQFF	TGTGCCAGCAGCTCTACAGGCCAGGAGCAGTTCTTC
TRBV7-2	few	TRBJ2-5	.	13	CASSTGHLGTQYF	TGTGCCAGCAGCACGGGACATCTAGGGACCCAGTACTTC
TRBV12-3/TRBV12-4	.	TRBJ1-3	.	13	CASSLYNGNTIYF	TGTGCCAGCAGTTTATATAATGGAAACACCATATATTTT
TRBV7-2	many	TRBJ2-1	TRBD2	15	CASSLDIAGGRKQFF	TGTGCCAGCAGCTTAGATATCGCGGGGGGCAGGAAGCAGTTCTTC
TRBV29-1	few	TRBJ1-1	TRBD1	12	CSVRTGGVEAFF	TGCAGCGTTCGGACAGGGGGGGTTGAAGCTTTCTTT
TRBV12-3/TRBV12-4	.	TRBJ2-5	.	14	CASSFEDRQETQYF	TGTGCCAGCAGTTTTGAGGACAGACAAGAGACCCAGTACTTC
TRBV25-1	.	TRBJ2-5	.	12	CASSGNQETQYF	TGTGCCAGCAGTGGTAACCAAGAGACCCAGTACTTC
TRBV9	few	TRBJ2-3	.	14	CASSVEGLPDTQYF	TGTGCCAGCAGCGTAGAGGGACTTCCAGATACGCAGTATTTT
TRBV6-5	many	TRBJ1-2	TRBD1	13	CASSYRDSDGYTF	TGTGCCAGCAGTTACCGGGACAGCGATGGCTACACCTTC